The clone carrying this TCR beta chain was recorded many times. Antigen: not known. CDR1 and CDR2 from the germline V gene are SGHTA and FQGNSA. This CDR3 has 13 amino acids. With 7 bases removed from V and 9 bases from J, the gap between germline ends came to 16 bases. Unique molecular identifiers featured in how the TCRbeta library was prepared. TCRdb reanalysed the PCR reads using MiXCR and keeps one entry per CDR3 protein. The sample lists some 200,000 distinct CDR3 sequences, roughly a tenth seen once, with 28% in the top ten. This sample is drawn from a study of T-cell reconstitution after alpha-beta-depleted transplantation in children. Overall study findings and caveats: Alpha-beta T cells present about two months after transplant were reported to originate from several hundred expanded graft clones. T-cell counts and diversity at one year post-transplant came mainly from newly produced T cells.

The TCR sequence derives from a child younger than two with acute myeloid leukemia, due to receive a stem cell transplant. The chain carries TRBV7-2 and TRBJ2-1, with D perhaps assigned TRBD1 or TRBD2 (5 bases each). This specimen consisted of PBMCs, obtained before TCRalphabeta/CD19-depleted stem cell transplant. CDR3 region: CASTGLPQGEQFF. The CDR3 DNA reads TGTGCCAGCACGGGGTTGCCGCAGGGTGAGCAGTTCTTC.